The rows below give T cell receptor beta chains drawn from one sample of a study of blood T cell repertoires in COVID-19. TCRdb keeps only in-frame clones here, not all; method: immunoSEQ multiplex PCR. In the table there are nearly 200,000 clones, approximately 80% of which are singletons. The material sequenced was peripheral blood. These receptors all come from a man in his fifties or sixties with COVID-19, enrolled during active disease. The conserved cysteine and the conserved F or W are not part of the CDR3 here. Each record gives: V gene, CDR3 protein.

V gene: TRBV6-5
CDR3 protein: ASSYSISNRGGQF

V gene: TRBV9
CDR3 protein: ASSPRLFNEQF

V gene: TRBV27
CDR3 protein: ASSLFSGSPAGELF

V gene: TRBV5-6
CDR3 protein: ASSSNSYGYT

V gene: TRBV10-1
CDR3 protein: ASNTTGQFYEQY

V gene: TRBV7-9
CDR3 protein: ASSLKHPEAF

V gene: TRBV5-8
CDR3 protein: ASARADQGQETQY

V gene: TRBV30
CDR3 protein: ACGRAPSEQY

V gene: TRBV6-6
CDR3 protein: ASSSGQTSGANVLT

V gene: TRBV4-2
CDR3 protein: ASSQERLGRDGYT

V gene: TRBV29-1
CDR3 protein: SVRTGTGTTGELF